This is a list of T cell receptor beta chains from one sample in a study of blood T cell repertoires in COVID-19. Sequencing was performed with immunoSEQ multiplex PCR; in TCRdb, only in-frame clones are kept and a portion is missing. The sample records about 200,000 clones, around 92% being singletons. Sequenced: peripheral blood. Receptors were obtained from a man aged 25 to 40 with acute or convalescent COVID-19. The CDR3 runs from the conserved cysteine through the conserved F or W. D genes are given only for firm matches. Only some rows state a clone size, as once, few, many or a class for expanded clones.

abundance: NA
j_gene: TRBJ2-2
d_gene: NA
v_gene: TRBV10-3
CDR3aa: CAIKRGTTGELFF
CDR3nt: TGTGCCATCAAAAGGGGGACCACCGGGGAGCTGTTTTTT

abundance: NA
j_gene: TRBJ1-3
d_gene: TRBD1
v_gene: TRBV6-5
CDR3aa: CASRKDREDTIYF
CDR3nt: TGTGCCAGCAGGAAGGACAGGGAAGACACCATATATTTT

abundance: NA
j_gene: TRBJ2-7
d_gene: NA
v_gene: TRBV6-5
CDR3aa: CATTNLQAEQYF
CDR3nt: TGTGCCACCACAAACCTACAGGCCGAGCAGTACTTC

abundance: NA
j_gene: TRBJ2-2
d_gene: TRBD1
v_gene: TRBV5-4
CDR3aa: CASSSQGAGELFF
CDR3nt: TGTGCCAGCAGTTCACAGGGGGCCGGGGAGCTGTTTTTT

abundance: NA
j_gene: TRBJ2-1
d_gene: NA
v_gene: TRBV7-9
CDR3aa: CASSSPGGSSTSYNEQFF
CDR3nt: TGTGCCAGCAGCTCGCCAGGGGGGTCCTCCACCTCCTACAATGAGCAGTTCTTC

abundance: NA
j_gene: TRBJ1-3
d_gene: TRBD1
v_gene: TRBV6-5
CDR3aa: CASSQQGDYGNTIYF
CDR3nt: TGTGCCAGCTCCCAACAGGGGGACTATGGAAACACCATATATTTT

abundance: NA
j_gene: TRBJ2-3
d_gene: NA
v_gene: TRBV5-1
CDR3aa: CASSLAVGSTDTQYF
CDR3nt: TGCGCCAGCAGCTTGGCGGTCGGGAGCACAGATACGCAGTATTTT

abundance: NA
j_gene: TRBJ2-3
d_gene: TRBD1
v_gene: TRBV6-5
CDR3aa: CASSYGDRVSTDTQYF
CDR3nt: TGTGCCAGCAGTTATGGGGACAGGGTTAGCACAGATACGCAGTATTTT

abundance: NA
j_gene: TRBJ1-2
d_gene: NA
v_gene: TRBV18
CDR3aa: CASSPSEGYGYTF
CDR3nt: TGTGCCAGCTCACCCTCGGAGGGCTATGGCTACACCTTC

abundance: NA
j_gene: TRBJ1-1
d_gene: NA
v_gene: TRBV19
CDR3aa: CASSGRGNTEAFF
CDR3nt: TGTGCCAGTAGTGGCCGGGGGAACACTGAAGCTTTCTTT

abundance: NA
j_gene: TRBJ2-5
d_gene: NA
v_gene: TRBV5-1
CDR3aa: CASSVGAGRQETQYF
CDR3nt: TGCGCCAGCAGCGTTGGGGCGGGACGACAGGAGACCCAGTACTTC

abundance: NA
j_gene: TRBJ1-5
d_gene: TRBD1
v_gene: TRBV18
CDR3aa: CASSLGQGYEQPQHF
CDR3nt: TGTGCCAGCTCATTGGGACAGGGGTATGAACAGCCCCAGCATTTT

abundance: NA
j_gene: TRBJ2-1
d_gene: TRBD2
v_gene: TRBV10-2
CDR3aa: CASSGGDWASGKREQFF
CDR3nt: TGCGCCAGCAGTGGAGGCGATTGGGCTAGCGGGAAACGTGAGCAGTTCTTC

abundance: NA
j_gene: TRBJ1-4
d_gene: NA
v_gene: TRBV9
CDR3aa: CASSRTTSNEKLFF
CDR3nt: TGTGCCAGCAGCCGTACAACCTCTAATGAAAAACTGTTTTTT

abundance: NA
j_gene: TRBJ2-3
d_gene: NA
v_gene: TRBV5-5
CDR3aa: CASSPSGLVTDTQYF
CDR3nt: TGTGCCAGCAGCCCGAGCGGGCTAGTCACAGATACGCAGTATTTT

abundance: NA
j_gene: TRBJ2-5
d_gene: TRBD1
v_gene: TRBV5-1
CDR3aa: CASTLGTGDETQYF
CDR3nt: TGCGCCAGCACTCTCGGGACAGGGGACGAGACCCAGTACTTC

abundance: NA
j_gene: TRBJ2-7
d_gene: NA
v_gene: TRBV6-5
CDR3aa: CASKPGQSYEQYF
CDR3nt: TGTGCCAGCAAACCAGGACAGTCCTACGAGCAGTACTTC

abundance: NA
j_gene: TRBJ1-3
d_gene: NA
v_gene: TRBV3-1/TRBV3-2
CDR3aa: CASSQVGLGNTIYF
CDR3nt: TGTGCCAGCAGCCAAGTTGGCTTGGGAAACACCATATATTTT

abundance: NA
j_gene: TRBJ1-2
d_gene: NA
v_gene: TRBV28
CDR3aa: CATNTERRGYTF
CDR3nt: TGTGCCACGAATACTGAGAGGAGAGGCTACACCTTC

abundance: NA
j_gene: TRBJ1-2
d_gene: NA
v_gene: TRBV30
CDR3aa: CAWASGTLPGYTF
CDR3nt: TGTGCCTGGGCATCCGGGACACTCCCCGGCTACACCTTC

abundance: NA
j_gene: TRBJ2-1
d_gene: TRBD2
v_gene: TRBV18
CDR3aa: CASSPTSPNEQFF
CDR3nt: TGTGCCAGCTCACCGACTAGCCCCAATGAGCAGTTCTTC

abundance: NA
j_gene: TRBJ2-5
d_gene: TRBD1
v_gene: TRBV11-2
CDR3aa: CASSLGPIPGQGKTQYF
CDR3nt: TGTGCCAGCAGCTTAGGCCCTATTCCGGGACAGGGGAAGACCCAGTACTTC

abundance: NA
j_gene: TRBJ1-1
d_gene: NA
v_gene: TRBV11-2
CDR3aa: CASSFLGVNTEAFF
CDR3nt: TGTGCCAGCAGCTTTTTAGGGGTGAACACTGAAGCTTTCTTT

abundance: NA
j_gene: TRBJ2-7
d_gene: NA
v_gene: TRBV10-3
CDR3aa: CAISESMGAPRLIYEQYF
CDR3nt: TGTGCCATCAGTGAGTCGATGGGGGCACCCCGCCTTATTTACGAGCAGTACTTC

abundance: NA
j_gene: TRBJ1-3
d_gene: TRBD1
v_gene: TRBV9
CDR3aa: CASSASGQGGNTIYF
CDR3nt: TGTGCCAGCAGTGCATCGGGACAGGGAGGAAACACCATATATTTT

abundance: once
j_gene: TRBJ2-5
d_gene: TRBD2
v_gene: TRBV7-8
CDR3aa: CASSPPLRGEETQYF
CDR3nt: TGTGCCAGCAGCCCACCCTTGCGGGGGGAAGAGACCCAGTACTTC

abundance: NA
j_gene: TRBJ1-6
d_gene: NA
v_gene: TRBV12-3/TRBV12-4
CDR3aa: CASRERPNSPLHF
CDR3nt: TGTGCCAGCAGGGAGCGCCCGAATTCACCCCTCCACTTT

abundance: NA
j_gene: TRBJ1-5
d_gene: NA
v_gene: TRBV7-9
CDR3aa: CASSLGGRGQPQHF
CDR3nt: TGTGCCAGCAGCTTAGGGGGGCGCGGCCAGCCCCAGCATTTT

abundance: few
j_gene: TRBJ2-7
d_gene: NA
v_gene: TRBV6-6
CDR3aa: CASTHDSTPSEQYF
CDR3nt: TGTGCCAGCACCCACGACAGCACCCCATCCGAGCAGTACTTC

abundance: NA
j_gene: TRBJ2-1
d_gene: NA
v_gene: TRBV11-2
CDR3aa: CASSSRADSSYNEQFF
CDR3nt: TGTGCCAGCAGCTCTCGGGCGGACAGCTCCTACAATGAGCAGTTCTTC

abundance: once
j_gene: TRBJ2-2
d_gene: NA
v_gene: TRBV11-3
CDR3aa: CASSLTGELFF
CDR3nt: TGTGCCAGCAGCCTCACCGGGGAGCTGTTTTTT

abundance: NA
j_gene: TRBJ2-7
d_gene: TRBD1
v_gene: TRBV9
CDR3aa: CASSVGQGGILGEQYF
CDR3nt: TGTGCCAGCAGCGTAGGACAGGGGGGGATTTTGGGCGAGCAGTACTTC

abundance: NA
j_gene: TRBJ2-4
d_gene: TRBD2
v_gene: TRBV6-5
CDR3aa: CASSPGTSGNIQYF
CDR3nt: TGTGCCAGCAGCCCCGGGACTAGCGGAAACATTCAGTACTTC

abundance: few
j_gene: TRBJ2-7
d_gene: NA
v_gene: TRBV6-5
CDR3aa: CASYLQGGQYF
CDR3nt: TGTGCCAGTTACCTACAGGGCGGGCAGTACTTC

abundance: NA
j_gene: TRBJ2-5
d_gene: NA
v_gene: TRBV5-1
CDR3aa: CASSTRPGETQYF
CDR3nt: TGCGCCAGCAGCACTCGCCCGGGGGAGACCCAGTACTTC

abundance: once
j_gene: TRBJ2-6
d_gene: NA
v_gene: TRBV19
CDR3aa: CASSIGSAGANVLTF
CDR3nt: TGTGCCAGTAGTATCGGTAGCGCTGGGGCCAACGTCCTGACTTTC

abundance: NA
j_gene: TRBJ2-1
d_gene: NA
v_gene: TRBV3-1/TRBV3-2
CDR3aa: CASRDLRSSYNEQFF
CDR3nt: TGTGCCAGCAGGGATCTACGGAGCTCCTACAATGAGCAGTTCTTC

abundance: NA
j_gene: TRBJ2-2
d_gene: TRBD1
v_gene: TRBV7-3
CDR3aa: CASSLTQGVATGELFF
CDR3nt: TGTGCCAGCAGCTTAACGCAGGGGGTGGCGACCGGGGAGCTGTTTTTT

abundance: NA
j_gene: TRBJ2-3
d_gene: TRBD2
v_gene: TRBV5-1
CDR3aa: CASSLDLAGSTDTQYF
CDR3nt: TGCGCCAGCAGCTTGGACCTAGCGGGTAGCACAGATACGCAGTATTTT

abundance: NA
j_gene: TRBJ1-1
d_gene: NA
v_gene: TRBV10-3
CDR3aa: CAISESGANRAEAFF
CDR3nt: TGTGCCATCAGTGAGTCGGGGGCAAATCGGGCTGAAGCTTTCTTT

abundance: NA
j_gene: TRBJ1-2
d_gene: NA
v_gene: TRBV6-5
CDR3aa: CASVTKGFGYTF
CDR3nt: TGTGCCAGCGTTACTAAGGGGTTTGGCTACACCTTC

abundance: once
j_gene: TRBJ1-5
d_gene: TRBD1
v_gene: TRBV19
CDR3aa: CASSMPGQGRDACQHF
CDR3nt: TGTGCCAGTAGTATGCCGGGACAGGGCCGGGACGCTTGCCAGCATTTT

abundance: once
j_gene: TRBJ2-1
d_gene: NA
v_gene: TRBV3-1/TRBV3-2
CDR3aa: CASSQLGEQFF
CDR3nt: TGTGCCAGCAGCCAACTGGGCGAGCAGTTCTTC

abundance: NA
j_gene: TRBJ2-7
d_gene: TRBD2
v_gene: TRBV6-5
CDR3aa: CASRGREGSYEQYF
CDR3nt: TGTGCCAGCAGGGGACGGGAGGGGTCATACGAGCAGTACTTC

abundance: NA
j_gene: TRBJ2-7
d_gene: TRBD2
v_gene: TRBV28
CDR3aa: CASRPYWTSGTSSYEQYF
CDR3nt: TGTGCCAGCAGGCCGTATTGGACTAGCGGTACGAGCTCCTACGAGCAGTACTTC

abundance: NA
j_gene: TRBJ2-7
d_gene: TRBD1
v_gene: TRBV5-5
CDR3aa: CASSYRDRAYEQYF
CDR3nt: TGTGCCAGCAGCTACCGGGACAGGGCCTACGAGCAGTACTTC

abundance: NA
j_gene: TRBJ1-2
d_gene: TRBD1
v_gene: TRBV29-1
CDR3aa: CSVGQGHYGYTF
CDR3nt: TGCAGCGTTGGACAGGGGCACTATGGCTACACCTTC

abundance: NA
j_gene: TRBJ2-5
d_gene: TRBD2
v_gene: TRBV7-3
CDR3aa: CASSPTGRVEETQYF
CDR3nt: TGTGCCAGCAGCCCAACCGGGAGGGTCGAAGAGACCCAGTACTTC

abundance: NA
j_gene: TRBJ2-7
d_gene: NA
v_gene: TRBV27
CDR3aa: CASSSAIGGGESYEQYF
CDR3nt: TGTGCCAGCAGTTCAGCCATAGGGGGGGGTGAGAGCTACGAGCAGTACTTC

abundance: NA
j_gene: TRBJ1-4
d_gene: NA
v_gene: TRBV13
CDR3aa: CASSTGGTFNEKLFF
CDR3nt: TGTGCCAGCAGCACCGGGGGGACCTTTAATGAAAAACTGTTTTTT

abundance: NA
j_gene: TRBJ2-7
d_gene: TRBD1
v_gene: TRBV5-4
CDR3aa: CASSPPTGQGFGEQYF
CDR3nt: TGTGCCAGCAGCCCGCCGACGGGACAGGGGTTTGGGGAGCAGTACTTC